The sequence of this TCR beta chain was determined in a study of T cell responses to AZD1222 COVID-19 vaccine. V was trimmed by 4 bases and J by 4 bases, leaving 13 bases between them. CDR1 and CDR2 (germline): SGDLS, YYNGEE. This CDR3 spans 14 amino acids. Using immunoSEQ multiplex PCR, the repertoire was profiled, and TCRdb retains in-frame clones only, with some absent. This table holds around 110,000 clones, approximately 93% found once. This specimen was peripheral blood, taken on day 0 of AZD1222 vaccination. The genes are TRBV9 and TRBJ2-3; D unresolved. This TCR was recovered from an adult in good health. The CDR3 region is CASSPPRVPDTQYF. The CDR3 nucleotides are TGTGCCAGCAGCCCTCCTCGCGTCCCAGATACGCAGTATTTT.